One sample yielded the 30 T cell receptor beta chains listed below, sequenced in a study of blood T cell repertoires in COVID-19. Data came from immunoSEQ multiplex PCR; TCRdb stores just in-frame clones and leaves some out. The table records about 250,000 clones, 80% to 90% of them present only once. Input material: PBMCs or T cells enriched from blood (not recorded which). Receptor source: a woman aged 18-29 years who had recovered from COVID-19.

The sample holds a few counts of this clone. A junction boundary mismatches the germline segment, possibly from a read error. The chain has TRBV7-7 and TRBJ1-1; D unresolved. Germline CDR1 SSHAT, CDR2 FNYEAQ (reference sequence). This CDR3 is 15 amino acids long. The DNA for the CDR3 is TGTGCTAGCAGCTATTCAGTCATACTGAACACTGAAGCTTTCTTT. Amino acid sequence: CASSYSVILNTEAFF.

The chain employs TRBV5-6 and TRBJ2-3; TRBD1 aligns across 7 bases. Germline values: CDR1 SGHDT, CDR2 YYEEEE. With V trimmed by 4 bases and J by 3 bases, 8 bases remained unmatched. The CDR3 length is 15 residues. CDR3 sequence (DNA): TGTGCCAGCAGCCCCACAGGGGTTCCGACAGATACGCAGTATTTT. Protein: CASSPTGVPTDTQYF.

This clone occurred once. The genes are TRBV19 and TRBJ1-2; TRBD1 might be the D (6 bases). Germline V gene lookup returns CDR1 LNHDA and CDR2 SQIVND (reference sequence). The CDR3 loop spans 13 amino acids. V gave up 2 bases and J gave up 8 bases, with 12 bases separating them. CDR3 loop: CASSILLTGGYTF. As DNA, the CDR3 is TGTGCCAGTAGTATACTTTTGACAGGAGGCTACACCTTC. The entire variable domain, with the rest obtained from reference TRBV19 and TRBJ1-2, is as follows: DGGITQSPKYLFRKEGQNVTLSCEQNLNHDAMYWYRQDPGQGLRLIYYSQIVNDFQKGDIAEGYSVSREKKESFPLTVTSAQKNPTAFYLCASSILLTGGYTFGSGTRLTVV.

This clone occurred a few times. The chain uses TRBV18 and TRBJ1-3; 7 bases match TRBD1. CDR1 and CDR2 (germline): KGHSH, LQKENI. CDR3 length: 15 amino acids. V lost 5 bases to trimming and J lost 4 bases; unmatched junction nucleotides: 8. DNA of the CDR3: TGTGCCAGCTCATTACAAGGGGGCTTCGGAAACACCATATATTTT. Its protein is CASSLQGGFGNTIYF.

The chain has TRBV6-5 and TRBJ1-2; 7 bases map to TRBD1. Germline loops: CDR1 MNHEY, CDR2 SVGAGI. The CDR3 is made up of 13 amino acids. Germline trimming cut 6 bases from V and 6 bases from J; bases unmatched to any gene: 7. The CDR3: CASRYRDSDGYTF. CDR3 sequence (DNA): TGTGCCAGCAGATACCGGGACAGTGATGGCTACACCTTC.

In its sample, this clone was seen a few times. V is TRBV25-1 and J is TRBJ1-2; no definite D call. This CDR3 is built from 11 residues. Trimming removed 8 bases from V and 6 bases from J, with 10 bases in between. Per germline, CDR1 MGHDK and CDR2 SYGVNS. In DNA, the CDR3 is TGTGCCAGCTACGAGGGTGATGGCTACACCTTC. It codes for CASYEGDGYTF.

This clone was seen a single time. This rearrangement joins TRBV24-1 to TRBJ2-2; 7 bases are shared with TRBD1. Per germline, CDR1 KGHDR and CDR2 SFDVKD. This CDR3 is built from 14 residues. The J segment lost 8 bases and the V segment lost 2 bases, leaving 4 bases of the junction unmatched. Here the CDR3 reads CATSDSQGFGELFF. CDR3 DNA: TGTGCCACCAGTGATTCACAGGGGTTTGGGGAGCTGTTTTTT.

V is TRBV7-8 and J is TRBJ1-5; a possible D gene is TRBD1 (5 bases). The CDR3 loop spans 14 amino acids. Germline V gene lookup returns CDR1 SGHVS and CDR2 FQNEAQ. V lost 1 base to trimming and J lost 6 bases, with 10 bases between them. Here the CDR3 reads CASSLGGGSQPQHF. The CDR3, as DNA: TGTGCCAGCAGCTTAGGGGGCGGGAGTCAGCCCCAGCATTTT.

The chain carries TRBV11-2 and TRBJ1-4, with no clear D. The CDR3 length is 14 residues. The V and J ends lost 5 bases and 7 bases respectively, with 14 bases between them. Germline values: CDR1 SGHAT, CDR2 FQNNGV. The CDR3 bases are TGTGCCAGCAGCATCGAACTCGTCGGTGAAAAACTGTTTTTT. Protein sequence: CASSIELVGEKLFF.

The gene calls are TRBV3-1 (or the pseudogene TRBV3-2) and TRBJ1-2, with 8 bases that match TRBD1. The CDR3 has 18 residues. The germline V gene encodes CDR1 LGHDT and CDR2 YNNKEL (reference sequence). The junction had 13 bases not matched to a gene; V was cut back by 0 bases and J by 4 bases. In DNA form, the CDR3 reads TGTGCCAGCAGCCAAGACCCCCCGGGCCAGGGGGCGAGCTATGGCTACACCTTC. Translating gives CASSQDPPGQGASYGYTF.

V gene TRBV28 combines with J gene TRBJ2-2, with 7 bases fitting TRBD2. Germline V gene lookup returns CDR1 MDHEN and CDR2 SYDVKM. J was trimmed by 5 bases and V by 7 bases; bases with no gene match: 10. The CDR3 consists of 15 residues. CDR3 bases: TGTGCCAGCACCCATCTTGCTAGCGGTACCGGGGAGCTGTTTTTT. It encodes CASTHLASGTGELFF.

Turning to this clone: The junction departs from germline at one end; a sequencing error may be responsible. The gene calls are TRBV7-7 and TRBJ2-2; D may be TRBD1 (5 bases). The germline CDR1 and CDR2 sequences are SSHAT and FNYEAQ (reference sequence). The CDR3 consists of 14 residues. CDR3 amino acids: CASSPAREIGELFF. DNA of the CDR3: TGTGCTAGCAGCCCCGCCAGGGAAATCGGGGAGCTGTTTTTT. Drawing the rest from reference TRBV7-7 and TRBJ2-2, the complete variable domain is GAGVSQSPRYKVTKRGQDVTLRCDPISSHATLYWYQQALGQGPEFLTYFNYEAQPDKSGLPSDRFSAERPEGSISTLTIQRTEQRDSAMYRCASSPAREIGELFFGEGSRLTVL.

This rearrangement joins TRBV5-6 to TRBJ2-3, with 8 bases matching TRBD2. The CDR3 totals 15 residues. Germline trimming cut 3 bases from V and 3 bases from J; bases unmatched to any gene: 6. Per germline, CDR1 SGHDT and CDR2 YYEEEE. CDR3 region: CASSSRGGLTDTQYF. CDR3 in DNA: TGTGCCAGCAGCTCCCGGGGGGGCCTGACAGATACGCAGTATTTT. Full variable domain (remainder filled in from reference TRBV5-6 and TRBJ2-3): DAGVTQSPTHLIKTRGQQVTLRCSPKSGHDTVSWYQQALGQGPQFIFQYYEEEERQRGNFPDRFSGHQFPNYSSELNVNALLLGDSALYLCASSSRGGLTDTQYFGPGTRLTVL.

The chain links TRBV27 to TRBJ1-2; 7 bases line up with TRBD1. The CDR3 sequence is 14 residues long. The trim removed 7 bases at V and 4 bases at J, leaving 9 bases unmatched. Germline V gives CDR1 MNHEY, CDR2 SMNVEV (reference sequence). The CDR3 bases are TGTGCCAGCACCTCCCACAGGGGCGGCTATGGCTACACCTTC. This sequence encodes CASTSHRGGYGYTF.

CDR3 nucleotides: TGCGCCAGCAGCGCGGTACCGACTAGCGGGGGGTCCGCTGAAGAGACCCAGTACTTC. This sequence encodes CASSAVPTSGGSAEETQYF. The rearrangement joins TRBV5-1 to TRBJ2-5; 13 nucleotides agree with TRBD2. CDR1 and CDR2 (germline): SGHRS, YFSETQ. The CDR3 has 19 residues. Trimming cost V 4 bases and J 3 bases; bases outside gene matches: 15.

The chain recombines TRBV19 with TRBJ1-4, with D tentatively TRBD1 (5 bases). Trimming cost V 5 bases and J 2 bases, with 12 bases left between them. Germline V gene sequence: CDR1 LNHDA, CDR2 SQIVND (reference sequence). The CDR3 runs to 15 residues. CDR3 protein: CASSLLGATNEKLFF. CDR3 coding DNA: TGTGCCAGTAGTCTCCTAGGGGCGACTAATGAAAAACTGTTTTTT.

The V and J genes are TRBV10-2 and TRBJ1-5; 10 nucleotides align to TRBD1. With V trimmed by 5 bases and J by 2 bases, 6 bases remained unmatched. The CDR3 has 16 amino acids. CDR1 WSHSY and CDR2 SAAADI come from the germline V gene. The CDR3 nucleotides are TGCGCCAGCAGTCCGGGACAGGGGTTTGGCAATCAGCCCCAGCATTTT. As protein: CASSPGQGFGNQPQHF.

This chain links TRBV5-6 with TRBJ2-2, with 10 bases aligning to TRBD1. Germline lookup yields CDR1 SGHDT and CDR2 YYEEEE. This CDR3 spans 16 amino acids. V was pared by 4 bases and J by 2 bases, with 5 bases of the junction left unmatched. CDR3 nucleotides: TGTGCCAGCAGCCCACGGGACAGGGGAAACACCGGGGAGCTGTTTTTT. Its translation: CASSPRDRGNTGELFF.

The chain couples TRBV27 to TRBJ1-4; D is undetermined. The V end was cut by 3 bases, the J end by 3 bases, with 8 bases between. CDR1 is MNHEY and CDR2 is SMNVEV in the germline V gene (reference sequence). This CDR3 is 14 amino acids long. The CDR3 here is CASSLWQSNEKLFF. CDR3 coding DNA: TGTGCCAGCAGTTTGTGGCAGTCTAATGAAAAACTGTTTTTT.

This rearrangement joins TRBV9 to TRBJ2-7; TRBD2 is a possible D gene (6 bases). There are 17 residues in the CDR3. Trimming removed 0 bases at V and 5 bases at J, with 21 bases between. Germline-derived CDR1 and CDR2 are SGDLS and YYNGEE. The DNA of the CDR3 is TGTGCCAGCAGCGTAGAAGAGGGACTTCCTCCCTTTGACGAGCAGTACTTC. Amino acids: CASSVEEGLPPFDEQYF.

This chain connects TRBV6-1 to TRBJ1-2; 7 bases fit TRBD1. The CDR3 spans 14 residues. Per the germline V gene, CDR1 is MNHNS and CDR2 is SASEGT. V lost 2 bases and J lost 3; bases outside the gene matches: 3. CDR3 in amino acids: CASSELGGDYGYTF. The CDR3 DNA is TGTGCCAGCAGTGAATTAGGGGGCGACTATGGCTACACCTTC.

V is TRBV19 and J is TRBJ1-2; possibly TRBD1 for D (5 bases). Looked up from germline, CDR1 is LNHDA and CDR2 is SQIVND (reference sequence). The V and J ends lost 5 bases and 4 bases respectively, with 17 bases between them. The CDR3 sequence is 15 residues long. The CDR3 nucleotides are TGTGCCAGTAGTGCTTTACACTCAGGGTTCTATGGCTACACCTTC. It translates to CASSALHSGFYGYTF.

As concerns this clone: The sample has other DNA sequences that encode this CDR3 too. The chain combines TRBV9 with TRBJ1-2; 8 nucleotides line up with TRBD1. V was clipped by 4 bases and J by 2 bases; unmatched bases: 7. The CDR3 covers 15 residues. Germline assignment: CDR1 SGDLS and CDR2 YYNGEE. CDR3 DNA: TGTGCCAGCAGCCCCCGACAGGGGCCAAACTATGGCTACACCTTC. This sequence encodes CASSPRQGPNYGYTF.

The chain combines TRBV5-1 with TRBJ2-3; 8 bases fit TRBD1. Losses at the gene ends were 4 bases for V and 4 bases for J; bases not matched to a gene: 5. Germline lookup yields CDR1 SGHRS and CDR2 YFSETQ. This CDR3 has 14 amino acids. CDR3 coding DNA: TGCGCCAGCAGCATCGACAGGGGATCAGATACGCAGTATTTT. Translating gives CASSIDRGSDTQYF. Together with reference TRBV5-1 and TRBJ2-3, the CDR3 gives the full variable domain: KAGVTQTPRYLIKTRGQQVTLSCSPISGHRSVSWYQQTPGQGLQFLFEYFSETQRNKGNFPGRFSGRQFSNSRSEMNVSTLELGDSALYLCASSIDRGSDTQYFGPGTRLTVL.

This clone appeared a few times. The CDR3 reads CASSLAWTVTNYGYTF. The CDR3 bases are TGCGCCAGCAGCTTGGCCTGGACAGTTACTAACTATGGCTACACCTTC. The J gene is TRBJ1-2, the V gene TRBV5-1, with D perhaps TRBD1 (6 bases). Germline V gene sequence: CDR1 SGHRS, CDR2 YFSETQ. The CDR3 contains 16 residues. Trimming left V 0 bases short and J 0 bases short, with 12 bases between.

This chain uses TRBV7-2 with TRBJ2-7, with 11 bases fitting TRBD1. Germline values: CDR1 SGHTA, CDR2 FQGNSA. This CDR3 spans 18 amino acids. V shed 2 bases, J shed 4 bases, and the junction held 13 bases outside the gene matches. The CDR3 region is CASSLLSISDRGPYEQYF. DNA of the CDR3: TGTGCCAGCAGCTTACTTTCCATTTCGGACAGGGGGCCATACGAGCAGTACTTC. Full variable domain (missing parts from reference TRBV7-2 and TRBJ2-7): GAGVSQSPSNKVTEKGKDVELRCDPISGHTALYWYRQSLGQGLEFLIYFQGNSAPDKSGLPSDRFSAERTGGSVSTLTIQRTQQEDSAVYLCASSLLSISDRGPYEQYFGPGTRLTVT.

The chain employs TRBV28 and TRBJ1-5; D gene ambiguous. This CDR3 region has 12 residues. From germline, CDR1 is MDHEN and CDR2 SYDVKM. Trimming took off 6 bases at V and 8 bases at J, with 11 bases between the two ends. DNA of the CDR3: TGTGCCAGCAGCCCGGCGGGCAAGCCCCAGCATTTT. Amino acid sequence: CASSPAGKPQHF.

This chain uses TRBV3-1 (or the pseudogene TRBV3-2) with TRBJ1-1; tentatively, D is TRBD1 (6 bases). Germline values: CDR1 LGHDT, CDR2 YNNKEL (reference sequence). The CDR3 is 11 amino acids. Trimming left V 4 bases short and J 8 bases short, with 8 bases between. CDR3 loop: CASSLTGEAFF. The CDR3 DNA reads as TGTGCCAGCAGCCTGACAGGCGAAGCTTTCTTT.

The chain joins TRBV5-5 to TRBJ2-3; 7 bases are shared with TRBD2. The CDR3 consists of 14 residues. The trim removed 5 bases at V and 5 bases at J, leaving 8 bases unmatched. The germline V gene encodes CDR1 SGHKS and CDR2 YYEKEE (reference sequence). The CDR3 nucleotides read TGTGCCAGCAGTATCGGGGCTAGCGGAGATACGCAGTATTTT. Amino acids: CASSIGASGDTQYF.

This sequence joins TRBV18 and TRBJ2-2; TRBD1 agrees at 8 bases. Germline lookup yields CDR1 KGHSH and CDR2 LQKENI. The trim removed 8 bases at V and 3 bases at J, leaving 5 bases unmatched. The CDR3 has 14 residues. The CDR3 is CASTRDRYTGELFF. DNA for the CDR3: TGTGCCAGCACTCGGGACAGGTACACCGGGGAGCTGTTTTTT.